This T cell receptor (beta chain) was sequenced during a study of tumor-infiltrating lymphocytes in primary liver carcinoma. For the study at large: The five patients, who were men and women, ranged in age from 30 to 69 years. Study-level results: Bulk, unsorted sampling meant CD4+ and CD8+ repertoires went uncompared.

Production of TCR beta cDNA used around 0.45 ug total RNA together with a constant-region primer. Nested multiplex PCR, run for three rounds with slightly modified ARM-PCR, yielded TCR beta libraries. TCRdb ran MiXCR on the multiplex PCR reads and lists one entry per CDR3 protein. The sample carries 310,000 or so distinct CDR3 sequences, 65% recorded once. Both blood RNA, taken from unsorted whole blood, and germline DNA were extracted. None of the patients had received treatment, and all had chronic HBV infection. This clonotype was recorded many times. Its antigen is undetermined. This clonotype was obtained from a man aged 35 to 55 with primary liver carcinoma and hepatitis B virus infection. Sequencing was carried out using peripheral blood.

CDR3 residues: CASSGDSEAFF. CDR3 coding DNA: TGCGCCAGCAGTGGGGACAGTGAAGCTTTCTTT. The chain links TRBV10-2 to TRBJ1-1; 7 bases map to TRBD1. This CDR3 has 11 residues. Germline V CDR1 and CDR2: WSHSY, SAAADI. J lost 7 bases, V lost 4 bases, and 0 bases had no gene match.